This T cell receptor (beta chain) appears in the sequencing data of a study of early T cells in non-severe SARS-CoV-2 infection. Study at large: Bulk RNA isolated from unsorted whole blood underwent sequencing; chains were not paired.

Unique molecular identifiers tagged individual cDNA molecules. TCRdb ran MiXCR on the 5' RACE reads and lists one entry per CDR3 protein. The sample has tens of thousands of distinct CDR3 sequences; roughly 9.2% are singletons. This CDR3 comprises 14 residues. CDR1 is LGHNA, CDR2 YSLEER, per germline. V was pared by 2 bases and J by 6 bases, with 3 bases of the junction left unmatched. The receptor was isolated from an adult who was a healthcare worker with PCR-confirmed SARS-CoV-2 infection or an uninfected control (not recorded which). The gene calls are TRBV4-3 and TRBJ2-3; TRBD2 agrees at 9 bases. The material sequenced was whole blood. The CDR3, as DNA: TGCGCCAGCAGCCAATGGACTAGCGACGATACGCAGTATTTT. It yields the protein CASSQWTSDDTQYF.